The rows below give T cell receptor beta chains drawn from one sample of a study of cytomegalovirus exposure and HLA in healthy donors. Sequenced by immunoSEQ multiplex PCR; TCRdb stores in-frame clones only, minus some. This sample contains approximately 58,000 clones. The sample comprised PBMCs. The receptors come from a man aged 25 to 40 in good health and CMV-seropositive. CDR3s include the opening cysteine and the closing phenylalanine or tryptophan. Fields, in order: D gene, V gene, J gene, CDR3 protein, CDR3 DNA. D genes are given only for firm matches.

D: TRBD1
V: TRBV6-1
J: TRBJ2-7
CDR3: CASTRTGASYEQYF
DNA: TGTGCCAGCACCCGGACAGGGGCCTCCTACGAGCAGTACTTC

D: TRBD1
V: TRBV7-9
J: TRBJ2-1
CDR3: CASSLRRGISDNEQFF
DNA: TGTGCCAGCAGCTTACGCAGGGGGATTTCCGACAATGAGCAGTTCTTC

D: NA
V: TRBV30
J: TRBJ2-7
CDR3: CAWRSGILGQYF
DNA: TGTGCCTGGAGGTCCGGGATTTTGGGGCAGTACTTC

D: NA
V: TRBV29-1
J: TRBJ2-5
CDR3: CSVGPPGGETQYF
DNA: TGCAGCGTTGGGCCCCCCGGCGGGGAGACCCAGTACTTC

D: NA
V: TRBV27
J: TRBJ2-5
CDR3: CASSQTGLGETQYF
DNA: TGTGCCAGCAGTCAAACAGGGCTCGGGGAGACCCAGTACTTC

D: NA
V: TRBV7-9
J: TRBJ2-2
CDR3: CASSFGGGGTGELFF
DNA: TGTGCCAGCAGCTTCGGGGGAGGGGGCACCGGGGAGCTGTTTTTT

D: TRBD1
V: TRBV2
J: TRBJ1-5
CDR3: CASSWQGAFQPQHF
DNA: TGTGCCAGCAGTTGGCAGGGGGCTTTTCAGCCCCAGCATTTT

D: NA
V: TRBV10-2
J: TRBJ1-5
CDR3: CASSESGRGNQPQHF
DNA: TGCGCCAGCAGTGAGTCTGGCAGGGGTAATCAGCCCCAGCATTTT

D: NA
V: TRBV6-6
J: TRBJ1-2
CDR3: CASSYSDSGLNYGYTF
DNA: TGTGCCAGCAGTTACTCGGACTCGGGACTTAACTATGGCTACACCTTC

D: NA
V: TRBV30
J: TRBJ1-5
CDR3: CAWSKGGAFGNQPQHF
DNA: TGTGCCTGGAGTAAGGGGGGGGCTTTCGGGAATCAGCCCCAGCATTTT

D: TRBD1
V: TRBV29-1
J: TRBJ2-5
CDR3: CSVQDRLWETQYF
DNA: TGCAGCGTTCAGGACAGGTTGTGGGAGACCCAGTACTTC

D: TRBD1
V: TRBV29-1
J: TRBJ2-7
CDR3: CSVEGGTGVTYEQYF
DNA: TGCAGCGTTGAGGGAGGGACAGGGGTTACCTACGAGCAGTACTTC

D: TRBD1
V: TRBV5-1
J: TRBJ1-6
CDR3: CASSLVAGQGNSPLHF
DNA: TGCGCCAGCAGCTTGGTTGCGGGACAGGGTAATTCACCCCTCCACTTT

D: TRBD2
V: TRBV5-1
J: TRBJ2-5
CDR3: CASSRGEETQYF
DNA: TGCGCCAGCAGCCGGGGGGAAGAGACCCAGTACTTC

D: TRBD1
V: TRBV2
J: TRBJ1-1
CDR3: CASSARQGMNTEAFF
DNA: TGTGCCAGCAGTGCCCGACAGGGGATGAACACTGAAGCTTTCTTT

D: NA
V: TRBV29-1
J: TRBJ1-2
CDR3: CSVGKGERGSGGYTF
DNA: TGCAGCGTTGGGAAGGGGGAAAGGGGGTCTGGAGGCTACACCTTC

D: NA
V: TRBV30
J: TRBJ1-5
CDR3: CAWSPGGDQPQHF
DNA: TGTGCCTGGAGTCCGGGGGGCGATCAGCCCCAGCATTTT

D: NA
V: TRBV4-2
J: TRBJ1-6
CDR3: CASSQAGTVHNSPLHF
DNA: TGTGCCAGCAGCCAAGCGGGGACTGTCCATAATTCACCCCTCCACTTT

D: NA
V: TRBV6-1
J: TRBJ2-5
CDR3: CASEPGRVNQETQYF
DNA: TGTGCCAGCGAGCCAGGTCGAGTAAACCAAGAGACCCAGTACTTC

D: NA
V: TRBV5-1
J: TRBJ2-7
CDR3: CASTTGTAYEQYF
DNA: TGCGCCAGCACTACCGGGACTGCCTACGAGCAGTACTTC

D: TRBD2
V: TRBV11-2
J: TRBJ2-1
CDR3: CASSPGGRAGDEQFF
DNA: TGTGCCAGCAGCCCAGGCGGGAGGGCTGGGGATGAGCAGTTCTTC

D: NA
V: TRBV7-8
J: TRBJ2-1
CDR3: CASSLGFNEQFF
DNA: TGTGCCAGCAGCTTGGGCTTCAATGAGCAGTTCTTC